The rows below give T cell receptor beta chains drawn from one sample of a study of blood T cell repertoires in COVID-19. The repertoire was sequenced with immunoSEQ multiplex PCR; TCRdb's copy has only in-frame clones and lacks some. Of 250,000 to 350,000 clones in the sample, 89% were seen once. Sequences were obtained from peripheral blood. The source is a woman aged 55-69 years with acute or convalescent COVID-19. CDR3s include the opening cysteine and the closing phenylalanine or tryptophan. The order of the fields is V gene, D gene, clone size, J gene, CDR3 protein, CDR3 DNA. The D gene is left open where the match is weak. Some rows have no size entry. The others give once, few or many, or a class for an expanded clone.

TRBV28	TRBD1	.	TRBJ1-4	CASKTGANEKLFF	TGTGCCAGCAAGACAGGGGCAAATGAAAAACTGTTTTTT
TRBV7-2	TRBD1	.	TRBJ1-6	CASSLGTGAGGKNSPLHF	TGTGCCAGCAGCTTAGGGACGGGGGCAGGGGGGAAAAATTCACCCCTCCACTTT
TRBV27	.	once	TRBJ2-3	CASRGEGTDTQYF	TGTGCCAGCAGGGGAGAGGGCACAGATACGCAGTATTTT
TRBV10-3	.	.	TRBJ1-3	CAITPAGRGGNTIYF	TGTGCCATCACCCCCGCAGGGCGGGGAGGAAACACCATATATTTT
TRBV29-1	TRBD1	.	TRBJ1-2	CSARPGQPNYGYTF	TGCAGCGCTCGGCCGGGACAGCCTAACTATGGCTACACCTTC
TRBV27	TRBD1	.	TRBJ1-5	CASSLGQGGQPQHF	TGTGCCAGCAGTTTAGGGCAGGGGGGTCAGCCCCAGCATTTT
TRBV28	.	.	TRBJ2-3	CAGRRGSTDTQYF	TGTGCCGGCCGGCGGGGATCCACAGATACGCAGTATTTT
TRBV7-9	.	.	TRBJ1-5	CASSSDGELWSQHF	TGTGCCAGCAGCTCAGACGGGGAGCTCTGGTCCCAGCATTTT
TRBV7-8	TRBD2	once	TRBJ2-5	CASSLISGRGQETQYF	TGTGCCAGCAGCTTAATTAGCGGGAGGGGGCAAGAGACCCAGTACTTC
TRBV5-1	TRBD1	.	TRBJ1-1	CASSSRQGIPEAFF	TGCGCCAGCAGCTCTCGACAGGGAATCCCTGAAGCTTTCTTT
TRBV6-2/TRBV6-3	TRBD1	.	TRBJ1-1	CASSSTGNEAFF	TGTGCCAGCAGCTCGACAGGGAACGAAGCTTTCTTT
TRBV5-8	TRBD1	.	TRBJ2-1	CASSHDRGQVYNEQFF	TGTGCCAGCAGCCACGACAGGGGGCAGGTCTACAATGAGCAGTTCTTC
TRBV4-3	.	once	TRBJ2-3	CASSQESRSTDTQYF	TGCGCCAGCAGCCAAGAGAGCAGGAGCACAGATACGCAGTATTTT
TRBV6-2/TRBV6-3	TRBD2	.	TRBJ2-1	CASSYVWLAGYEQFF	TGTGCCAGCAGTTACGTTTGGCTAGCGGGATATGAGCAGTTCTTC
TRBV28	TRBD1	.	TRBJ1-2	CASSMGDRGLKGYTF	TGTGCCAGCAGTATGGGGGACAGGGGATTGAAGGGCTACACCTTC
TRBV3-1/TRBV3-2	.	.	TRBJ1-2	CASTFNTGGGYTF	TGTGCCAGCACCTTCAATACGGGGGGTGGCTACACCTTC
TRBV6-1	.	.	TRBJ2-5	CASSEALGGGVETQYF	TGTGCCAGCAGTGAAGCGCTAGGTGGGGGCGTGGAGACCCAGTACTTC
TRBV19	TRBD1	.	TRBJ2-2	CASSIDRANTGELFF	TGTGCCAGTAGTATTGACAGGGCGAACACCGGGGAGCTGTTTTTT
TRBV18	.	once	TRBJ2-5	CASSPLSSGETQYF	TGTGCCAGCTCACCCCTCTCGAGTGGAGAGACCCAGTACTTC
TRBV5-6	TRBD2	.	TRBJ2-5	CASSLTGTRGTQYF	TGTGCCAGCAGCTTAACCGGGACTAGGGGGACCCAGTACTTC
TRBV12-3/TRBV12-4	.	.	TRBJ1-2	CASSFGRVGGYTF	TGTGCCAGCAGTTTCGGCAGGGTGGGAGGCTACACCTTC
TRBV11-2	.	.	TRBJ1-3	CASSLDGFSGNTIYF	TGTGCCAGCAGCTTAGACGGGTTCTCTGGAAACACCATATATTTT
TRBV28	TRBD2	.	TRBJ2-1	CASSPWAAGVYNEQFF	TGTGCCAGCAGTCCATGGGCGGCGGGAGTATACAATGAGCAGTTCTTC
TRBV5-6	TRBD1	.	TRBJ2-1	CASSLLPGTGSRNEQFF	TGTGCCAGCAGCTTGTTACCCGGGACAGGGTCAAGGAATGAGCAGTTCTTC
TRBV28	TRBD1	.	TRBJ2-1	CASSLTGTYNEQFF	TGTGCCAGCAGTTTGACAGGGACCTACAATGAGCAGTTCTTC
TRBV5-6	TRBD1	.	TRBJ1-6	CASSSNRGSSYNSPLHF	TGTGCCAGCAGCTCTAACAGGGGTTCGAGCTATAATTCACCCCTCCACTTT
TRBV7-2	TRBD2	.	TRBJ2-7	CASRLIAGGLYEQYF	TGTGCCAGCAGACTAATAGCGGGGGGGCTCTACGAGCAGTACTTC
TRBV10-3	TRBD1	.	TRBJ2-2	CASQLDRTDRDGGELFF	TGTGCCAGCCAACTTGACCGGACGGACAGGGACGGCGGGGAGCTGTTTTTT
TRBV6-5	TRBD2	.	TRBJ2-7	CASGRATGEQYF	TGTGCCAGCGGGAGGGCCACAGGCGAGCAGTACTTC
TRBV29-1	.	.	TRBJ1-1	CSGGQINTEAFF	TGCAGCGGCGGACAGATAAACACTGAAGCTTTCTTT
TRBV12-3/TRBV12-4	.	.	TRBJ1-1	CASSFAGNTEAFF	TGTGCCAGCAGTTTTGCGGGGAACACTGAAGCTTTCTTT
TRBV19	TRBD1	.	TRBJ2-2	CASSTGQSNTGELFF	TGTGCCAGTAGTACGGGACAGTCGAACACCGGGGAGCTGTTTTTT